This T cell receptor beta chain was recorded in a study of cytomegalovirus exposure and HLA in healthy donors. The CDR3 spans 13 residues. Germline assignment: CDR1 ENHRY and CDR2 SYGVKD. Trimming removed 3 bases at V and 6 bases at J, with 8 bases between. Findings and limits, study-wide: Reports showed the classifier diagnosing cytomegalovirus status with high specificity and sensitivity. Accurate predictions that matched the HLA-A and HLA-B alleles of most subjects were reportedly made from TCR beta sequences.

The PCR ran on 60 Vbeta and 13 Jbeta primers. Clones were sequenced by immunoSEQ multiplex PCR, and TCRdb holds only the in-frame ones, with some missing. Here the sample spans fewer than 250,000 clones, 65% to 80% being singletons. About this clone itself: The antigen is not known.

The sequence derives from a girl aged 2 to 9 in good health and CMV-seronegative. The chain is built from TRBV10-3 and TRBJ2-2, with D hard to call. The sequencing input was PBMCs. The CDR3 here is CAISDRFAGELFF. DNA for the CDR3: TGTGCCATCAGTGATAGATTTGCCGGGGAGCTGTTTTTT.